Below, 12 T cell receptor beta chains from the same sample are listed, as sequenced in a study of T cells in pancreatic ductal adenocarcinoma. The table came from immunoSEQ multiplex PCR; TCRdb's copy has only in-frame clones and leaves some out. This sample carries roughly 31,000 clones, 90% to 95% of them seen once, and the ten largest clones take less than 2.5%. No neoadjuvant therapy was given to the selected pancreatic ductal adenocarcinoma patients before their surgery. Sequences were obtained from PBMCs. The receptors were sampled from a human donor with pancreatic ductal adenocarcinoma.

The chain links TRBV7-9 to TRBJ1-1, with 12 bases lining up with TRBD1. The germline gives CDR1 SEHNR, CDR2 FQNEAQ (reference sequence). The CDR3 runs 13 residues. V lost 3 bases and J lost 13; bases outside the gene matches: 6. CDR3 coding DNA: TGTGCCAGCAGCTTCCGGGACAGGGGGCCGGTTTTCTTT. This encodes CASSFRDRGPVFF.

The chain couples TRBV6-1 to TRBJ2-7; no clear D. Between the trimmed V and J ends, which lost 7 bases and 5 bases, there was a span of 21 bases. Germline V CDR1 and CDR2: MNHNS, SASEGT. The CDR3 sequence is 15 residues long. CDR3 sequence: CASTPVPTPRHEQYF. The DNA of the CDR3 is TGTGCCAGCACCCCCGTCCCTACACCGCGCCACGAGCAGTACTTC.

The CDR3 DNA is TGTGCCAGCAGCTTAGCATTCGATGAAGCTTTCTTT. Translation: CASSLAFDEAFF. The rearrangement joins TRBV5-8 to TRBJ1-1; D remains unclear. CDR3 size: 12 residues. CDR1 and CDR2 from the germline V gene are SGHTS and YDEGEE. The ends were cut back, 2 bases at V and 7 bases at J, with 9 bases in the middle.

This chain joins TRBV2 and TRBJ1-4, with D perhaps TRBD1 (5 bases). This CDR3 comprises 14 residues. V was shortened by 5 bases and J by 5 bases, with 12 bases between the two germline ends. In germline, CDR1 is SNHLY, CDR2 FYNNEI. The CDR3 loop reads CASSTTEQNEKLFF. The CDR3 DNA is TGTGCCAGCAGTACGACAGAGCAGAATGAAAAACTGTTTTTT.

CDR3 DNA sequence: TGTGCCAGCAGCCCCTTGGGGGCGAACACTGAAGCTTTCTTT. This sequence encodes CASSPLGANTEAFF. The chain couples TRBV11-3 to TRBJ1-1; a possible D gene is TRBD1 (6 bases). The CDR3 contains 14 residues. V lost 5 bases to trimming and J lost 1 base, with 11 bases between them. Germline V gene lookup returns CDR1 SGHNT and CDR2 YENEEA. The whole variable domain, filled in from reference TRBV11-3 and TRBJ1-1, reads EAGVVQSPRYKIIEKKQPVAFWCNPISGHNTLYWYLQNLGQGPELLIRYENEEAVDDSQLPKDRFSAERLKGVDSTLKIQPAELGDSAVYLCASSPLGANTEAFFGQGTRLTVV.

J is TRBJ2-2 and V is TRBV23-1; D not resolved. TRBV23-1 has ORF status, its function being uncertain. V shed 4 bases and J shed 3 bases, with 15 bases lying between them. CDR3 size: 16 residues. The CDR3 loop reads CASSPARDTHTGELFF. The CDR3 DNA follows: TGCGCCAGCAGTCCCGCAAGGGATACCCACACCGGGGAGCTGTTTTTT.

The chain couples TRBV5-1 to TRBJ2-4; perhaps TRBD1 as D (7 bases). Trimming shortened V by 2 bases and J by 0 bases, and 18 bases separated the two germline ends. The CDR3 runs to 18 residues. Germline CDR1 SGHRS, CDR2 YFSETQ. The CDR3 coding sequence is TGCGCCAGCAGCTTCCGACAGGGAGGACCGGTAGCCAAAAACATTCAGTACTTC. Translated: CASSFRQGGPVAKNIQYF.

V usage is TRBV10-3 and J usage is TRBJ2-3; D not resolved. CDR1 and CDR2 (germline): ENHRY, SYGVKD. CDR3 length equals 12 residues. The ends were cut back, 6 bases at V and 6 bases at J, with 10 bases in the middle. The CDR3 DNA reads TGTGCCATCAGCTACAAGGCGGATACGCAGTATTTT. Its translation is CAISYKADTQYF.

The chain uses TRBV12-1 and TRBJ2-2; no check of the table's D call, TRBD1, against the DNA was made. TRBV12-1 corresponds to a pseudogene. This CDR3 has 16 amino acids. This CDR3 reads CASSLDRGRGTGELFF. CDR3 nucleotide sequence: TGTGCCAGCAGCCTCGACAGGGGGCGCGGCACCGGGGAGCTGTTTTTT.

The chain has TRBV6-6 and TRBJ1-1, with 9 bases that match TRBD1. The V gene's germline CDR1 is MNHNY and CDR2 SVGAGI (reference sequence). This CDR3 has 15 amino acids. J lost 3 bases, V lost 5 bases, and 7 bases had no gene match. CDR3 sequence (DNA): TGTGCCAGCAGTAACCCGGGACAGGGTGACACTGAAGCTTTCTTT. Its translation: CASSNPGQGDTEAFF.

The chain has TRBV14 and TRBJ2-1; 14 bases are a match to TRBD2. Germline assignment: CDR1 SGHDN and CDR2 FVKESK. The CDR3 runs to 13 residues. V lost 4 bases and J lost 13; bases outside the gene matches: 3. CDR3 amino acids: CASSPGTSGSQFF. CDR3 sequence (DNA): TGTGCCAGCAGCCCCGGGACTAGCGGGAGTCAGTTCTTC.

The V call is TRBV19, the J call TRBJ1-5; D is unclear. Germline loops: CDR1 LNHDA, CDR2 SQIVND (reference sequence). The CDR3 runs 9 residues. Trimming took off 6 bases at V and 9 bases at J, with 3 bases between the two ends. For the CDR3, the DNA is TGTGCCAGTAGGCGGCCCCAGCATTTT. This encodes CASRRPQHF.